Each of the 11 T cell receptor beta chains below was sequenced from the same sample in a study of neurological immune-mediated disorders. TCRdb fed the 5' RACE reads into MiXCR, producing one record per CDR3 protein. The table shows just over 95,000 distinct CDR3 sequences, with roughly 3.5% occurring only once. Sequenced sample: PBMCs. The receptor set was obtained from a young woman with multiple sclerosis.

This clonotype was picked up many times. The gene calls are TRBV7-2 and TRBJ2-7; 7 bases are a match to TRBD2. CDR1 is SGHTA, CDR2 FQGNSA, per germline. The CDR3 runs to 14 residues. The V segment lost 1 base and the J segment 6 bases; nucleotides outside the gene matches: 6. CDR3 sequence reads: CASSLGWDYGEQYF. The CDR3 DNA follows: TGTGCCAGCAGCTTAGGCTGGGACTATGGCGAGCAGTACTTC. Together with reference TRBV7-2 and TRBJ2-7, the CDR3 gives the full variable domain: GAGVSQSPSNKVTEKGKDVELRCDPISGHTALYWYRQSLGQGLEFLIYFQGNSAPDKSGLPSDRFSAERTGGSVSTLTIQRTQQEDSAVYLCASSLGWDYGEQYFGPGTRLTVT.

The table lists this clonotype with many counts. The gene calls are TRBV9 and TRBJ1-1, with D perhaps TRBD1 (6 bases). The CDR3 is 14 amino acids. Germline loops: CDR1 SGDLS, CDR2 YYNGEE. V was shortened by 0 bases and J by 5 bases, with 11 bases between the two germline ends. CDR3 amino acids: CASSVGWTDTEAFF. CDR3 nucleotides: TGTGCCAGCAGCGTAGGTTGGACAGATACTGAAGCTTTCTTT.

There are many counts of this clonotype. This rearrangement joins TRBV6-1 to TRBJ1-5; 12 nucleotides align to TRBD1. The germline gives CDR1 MNHNS, CDR2 SASEGT. The junction had 6 bases not matched to a gene; V was cut back by 6 bases and J by 6 bases. This CDR3 is built from 15 residues. The CDR3 DNA follows: TGTGCCAGCAGCCGGGACAGGGGGCGGGTTCAGCCCCAGCATTTT. Amino acids: CASSRDRGRVQPQHF.

V and J are TRBV9 and TRBJ1-4; D gene ambiguous. The V and J ends lost 5 bases and 0 bases respectively, with 8 bases between them. The V gene's germline CDR1 is SGDLS and CDR2 YYNGEE. The CDR3 totals 14 residues. CDR3 in amino acids: CASSPFSTNEKLFF. The CDR3 DNA is TGTGCCAGCAGTCCCTTTTCAACTAATGAAAAACTGTTTTTT.

This clonotype has at least ten counts. This chain links TRBV7-2 with TRBJ2-3, with 10 bases matching TRBD1. CDR3 length: 17 amino acids. Germline lookup yields CDR1 SGHTA and CDR2 FQGNSA. V was pared by 3 bases and J by 5 bases, with 11 bases of the junction left unmatched. The CDR3 DNA follows: TGTGCCAGCAGCTTGGGGAGTTTGACAGGGGGCGGAGATACGCAGTATTTT. It encodes CASSLGSLTGGGDTQYF.

The table lists this clonotype with many counts. V is TRBV7-2 and J is TRBJ2-1; 8 bases match TRBD2. CDR3 length: 15 residues. Per the germline V gene, CDR1 is SGHTA and CDR2 is FQGNSA. Losses at the gene ends were 5 bases for V and 5 bases for J; bases not matched to a gene: 8. The DNA of the CDR3 is TGTGCCAGCAGCGCTGGACTAGCTCAGAACAATGAGCAGTTCTTC. It codes for CASSAGLAQNNEQFF.

Concerning this clonotype: This may be a read error: a much more frequent sequence differs by one nucleotide. V and J are TRBV12-5 and TRBJ1-6, with D possibly being TRBD1 (5 bases). The CDR3 extends over 14 amino acids. Germline CDR1 reads LGHNT; CDR2 reads FRNRAP. CDR3 loop: CASGWGSYNSPLNF. For the CDR3, the DNA is TGTGCTAGTGGTTGGGGGTCCTATAATTCACCCCTCAACTTT. The full variable domain, rest sourced from reference TRBV12-5 and TRBJ1-6, is DARVTQTPRHKVTEMGQEVTMRCQPILGHNTVFWYRQTMMQGLELLAYFRNRAPLDDSGMPKDRFSAEMPDATLATLKIQPSEPRDSAVYFCASGWGSYNSPLNFGNGTRLTVT.

This clonotype was recorded many times. The CDR3 spells CASSQGGGNYGYTF. As DNA, the CDR3 is TGTGCCAGCAGCCAAGGAGGGGGCAACTATGGCTACACCTTC. The chain recombines TRBV3-1 with TRBJ1-2, with 7 bases matching TRBD1. The CDR3 covers 14 residues. Germline V gene data show CDR1 as LGHDT and CDR2 as YNNKEL (reference sequence). Trimming removed 1 base from V and 2 bases from J; junction bases left unmatched: 1.

This clonotype appeared many times. The chain combines TRBV7-9 with TRBJ1-2; a weak D match, TRBD1 (5 bases). V dropped 5 bases and J dropped 4 bases, with 17 bases sitting between them. There are 15 residues in the CDR3. From germline, CDR1 is SEHNR and CDR2 FQNEAQ (reference sequence). The CDR3 nucleotides read TGTGCCAGCAGCCACCCAGCGGGGGGAGGCTATGGCTACACCTTC. Its translation: CASSHPAGGGYGYTF.

This clonotype was detected many times. The chain recombines TRBV2 with TRBJ2-7; D unresolved. Germline lookup yields CDR1 SNHLY and CDR2 FYNNEI. V was clipped by 2 bases and J by 2 bases, with 10 bases between them. The CDR3 loop spans 14 amino acids. Written as DNA, the CDR3 is TGTGCCAGCAGTGAACTTGACGGTGCCTACGAGCAGTACTTC. It specifies CASSELDGAYEQYF.

This clonotype was recorded at least ten times. J is TRBJ2-7 and V is TRBV30; TRBD1 agrees at 10 bases. The V and J ends lost 7 bases and 6 bases, in that order; junction bases with no gene match: 6. The V gene's germline CDR1 is GTSNPN and CDR2 SVGIG (reference sequence). This CDR3 region has 12 residues. The CDR3 here is CAFNGQGGEQYF. The CDR3 DNA reads as TGTGCCTTCAACGGACAGGGGGGCGAGCAGTACTTC.